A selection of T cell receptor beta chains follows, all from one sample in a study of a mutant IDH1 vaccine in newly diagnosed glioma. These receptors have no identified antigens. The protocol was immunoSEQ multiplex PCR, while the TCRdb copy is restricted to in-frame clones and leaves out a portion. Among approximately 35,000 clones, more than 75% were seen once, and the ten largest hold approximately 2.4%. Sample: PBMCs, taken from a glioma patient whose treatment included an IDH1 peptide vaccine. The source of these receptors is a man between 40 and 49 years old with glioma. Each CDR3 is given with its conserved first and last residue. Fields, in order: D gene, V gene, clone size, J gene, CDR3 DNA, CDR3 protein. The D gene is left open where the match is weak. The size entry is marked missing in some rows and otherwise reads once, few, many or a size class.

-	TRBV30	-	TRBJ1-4	TGTGCCTGGAGTTGGGTCAGGGAGGTCCTGAATGAAAAACTGTTTTTT	CAWSWVREVLNEKLFF
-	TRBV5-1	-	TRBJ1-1	TGCGCCAGCAGCTTGGTCGGGAGCAGGGGTGGGACTGAAGCTTTCTTT	CASSLVGSRGGTEAFF
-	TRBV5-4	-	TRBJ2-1	TGTGCCAGCAGCTTAACAGGGCGAGGATCCTACAATGAGCAGTTCTTC	CASSLTGRGSYNEQFF
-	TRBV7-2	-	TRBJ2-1	TGTGCCAGCAGCGGATACAGGGTCGGAAATGAGCAGTTCTTC	CASSGYRVGNEQFF
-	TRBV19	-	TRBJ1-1	TGTGCCAGTAGTATTTTGGTAGGTTCGGGGACTCTGAACACTGAAGCTTTCTTT	CASSILVGSGTLNTEAFF
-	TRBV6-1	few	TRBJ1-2	TGTGCCAGCGAATTGGAGAGAAGGTTGGGCTATGGCTACACCTTC	CASELERRLGYGYTF
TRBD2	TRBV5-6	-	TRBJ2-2	TGTGCCAGCAGCCGGCCGAGCGGGGACTTAACCGGGGAGCTGTTTTTT	CASSRPSGDLTGELFF
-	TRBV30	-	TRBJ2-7	TGTGCCTGGAGCCCCGGAACTTACGAGCAGTACTTC	CAWSPGTYEQYF
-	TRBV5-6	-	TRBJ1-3	TGTGCCAGCAGCTCCTTCAGATTAGCTAGCTCTGGAAACACCATATATTTT	CASSSFRLASSGNTIYF
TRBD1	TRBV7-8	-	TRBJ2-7	TGTGCCAGCAGCTTAATACAGGGGGAAAACTACGAGCAGTACTTC	CASSLIQGENYEQYF
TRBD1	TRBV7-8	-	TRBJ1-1	TGTGCCAGCAGCCCAACCCCTAACAGGGGGAACACTGAAGCTTTCTTT	CASSPTPNRGNTEAFF
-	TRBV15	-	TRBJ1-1	TGTGCCACCAGCAGGGGTACCAGTTTTGGGTCGGAGATAGCTTTCTTT	CATSRGTSFGSEIAFF
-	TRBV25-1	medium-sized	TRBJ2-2	TGTGCCAGCAGTGCCGCCGTGGAGATAAACACCGGGGAGCTGTTTTTT	CASSAAVEINTGELFF
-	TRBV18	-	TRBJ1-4	TGTGCCAGCTCACCGTTTGCAACTAATGAAAAACTGTTTTTT	CASSPFATNEKLFF
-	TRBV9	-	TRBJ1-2	TGTGCCAGCAGCGTAGATGGGGGGTACTATGGCTACACCTTC	CASSVDGGYYGYTF
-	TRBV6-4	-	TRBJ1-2	TGTGCCAGCAGTGACTCGAGACGAGGGGATGGCTACACCTTC	CASSDSRRGDGYTF
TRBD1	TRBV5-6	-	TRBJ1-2	TGTGCCAGCAGCGAAGGGACAGTAGTCTATGGCTACACCTTC	CASSEGTVVYGYTF
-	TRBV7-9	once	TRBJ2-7	TGTGCCAGCAGCTTAGAAGGGACATACGAGCAGTACTTC	CASSLEGTYEQYF
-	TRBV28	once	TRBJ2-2	TGTGCCAGCAGCCTGAGGACTTACACCGGGGAGCTGTTTTTT	CASSLRTYTGELFF
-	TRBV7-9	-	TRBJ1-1	TGTGCCAGCAGTCCGGGACCTCCGAACACTGAAGCTTTCTTT	CASSPGPPNTEAFF
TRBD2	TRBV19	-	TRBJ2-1	TGTGCCAGTAGTATGACTAGCAGCTACAATGAGCAGTTCTTC	CASSMTSSYNEQFF
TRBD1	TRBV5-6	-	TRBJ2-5	TGTGCCAGCAGCTTGGGGACGACAGGGGGCGTCGGGGAGACCCAGTACTTC	CASSLGTTGGVGETQYF
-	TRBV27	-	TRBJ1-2	TGTGCCAGCAGTTTATTCGGCGGGCCTAACTATGGCTACACCTTC	CASSLFGGPNYGYTF
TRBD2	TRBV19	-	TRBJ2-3	TGTGCCAGCGCTAGCGGTAGGACAGATACGCAGTATTTT	CASASGRTDTQYF
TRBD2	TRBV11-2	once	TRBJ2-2	TGTGCCAGCAGCCGACCGGGACGGGGGGTCACCGGGGAGCTGTTTTTT	CASSRPGRGVTGELFF
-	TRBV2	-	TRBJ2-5	TGTGCCAGCAGCCCTCAGCGGGTCCAAGAGACCCAGTACTTC	CASSPQRVQETQYF
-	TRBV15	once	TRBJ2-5	TGTGCCACCAGCAGAGAACACGAGGGGGAGACCCAGTACTTC	CATSREHEGETQYF
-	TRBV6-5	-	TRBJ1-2	TGTGCCAGCAGTCCACACGCGCCCGGCTATGGCTACACCTTC	CASSPHAPGYGYTF
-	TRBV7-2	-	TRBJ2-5	TGTGCCAGCAGCCCCCAGCAGACGGCGGGACGCGAGACCCAGTACTTC	CASSPQQTAGRETQYF
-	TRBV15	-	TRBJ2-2	TGTGCCACCAGCCTGAACACCGGGGAGCTGTTTTTT	CATSLNTGELFF
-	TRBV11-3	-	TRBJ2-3	TGTGCCAGCAGCAAAGGGGAGGGGGCAGATACGCAGTATTTT	CASSKGEGADTQYF
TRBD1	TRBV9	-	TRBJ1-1	TGTGCCAGCAGCGTAGATCCGGACAGGGCGTACACTGAAGCTTTCTTT	CASSVDPDRAYTEAFF
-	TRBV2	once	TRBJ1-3	TGTGCCAGCAGTGAATACGGGAGGGTGACTGGAAACACCATATATTTT	CASSEYGRVTGNTIYF
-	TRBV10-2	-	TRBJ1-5	TGCGCCAGCAGAGGGGGGAAAGATAGCAATCAGCCCCAGCATTTT	CASRGGKDSNQPQHF
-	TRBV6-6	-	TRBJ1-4	TGTGCCAGCAGTACCCTGGGGGGGAGTGAAAAACTGTTTTTT	CASSTLGGSEKLFF
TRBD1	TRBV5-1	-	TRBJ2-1	TGCGCCAGCAGCTTAAACCCGACAGGGGGAGGTTTGTATGAGCAGTTCTTC	CASSLNPTGGGLYEQFF
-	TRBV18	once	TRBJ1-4	TGTGCCAGCTCACCTTCGGGCGGGGGAACTAATGAAAAACTGTTTTTT	CASSPSGGGTNEKLFF
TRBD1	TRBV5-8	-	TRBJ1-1	TGTGCCAGCAGTTTACACAGGGGCAGGAACACTGAAGCTTTCTTT	CASSLHRGRNTEAFF
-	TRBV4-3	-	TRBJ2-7	TGCGCCAGCAGCCAGGGTACAGGTTACTCCTACGAGCAGTACTTC	CASSQGTGYSYEQYF
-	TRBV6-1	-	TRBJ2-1	TGTGCCAGCAGTGAATTAGGGACTCAGACCTACAATGAGCAGTTCTTC	CASSELGTQTYNEQFF
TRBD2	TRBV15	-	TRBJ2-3	TGTGCCACCAGCAGAGGCCTAGCGGGAGGGACAGATACGCAGTATTTT	CATSRGLAGGTDTQYF
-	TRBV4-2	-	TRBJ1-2	TGTGCCAGCAGCCAAGGTGGGGGGGGCTATGGCTACACCTTC	CASSQGGGGYGYTF
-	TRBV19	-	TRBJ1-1	TGTGCCAGTAGTCCCCCTCGGGGAGAGAACACTGAAGCTTTCTTT	CASSPPRGENTEAFF
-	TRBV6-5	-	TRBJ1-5	TGTGCCAGCAGTCCACGGAATCAGCCCCAGCATTTT	CASSPRNQPQHF
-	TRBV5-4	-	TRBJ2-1	TGTGCCAGCGCCTCCGACAATGAGCAGTTCTTC	CASASDNEQFF
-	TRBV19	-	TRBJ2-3	TGTGCCAGTAGTGTCACTTCTGGGACACCTGCGAATACGCAGTATTTT	CASSVTSGTPANTQYF
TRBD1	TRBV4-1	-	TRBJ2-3	TGCGCCAGCAGCCTCCGAACAGGGGGCACAGATACGCAGTATTTT	CASSLRTGGTDTQYF
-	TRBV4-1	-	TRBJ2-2	TGCGCCAGCAGCCAAGATCAATCGGGGGCGCCCAACACCGGGGAGCTGTTTTTT	CASSQDQSGAPNTGELFF
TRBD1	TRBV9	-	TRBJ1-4	TGTGCCAGCAGCGTAACAGGGGGCGCGGTTGAAAAACTGTTTTTT	CASSVTGGAVEKLFF
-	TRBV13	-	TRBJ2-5	TGTGCCAGCAGCTTTAGAACAGACCCGTACCAAGAGACCCAGTACTTC	CASSFRTDPYQETQYF
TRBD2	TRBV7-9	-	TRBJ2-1	TGTGCCAGCAGCTTAGTTCTAGCGGGCCTCAATGAGCAGTTCTTC	CASSLVLAGLNEQFF